This TCR beta chain was observed in a study of blood T cells in healthy people across ages. Study in general: Per every two T cells, about one barcoded beta molecule was captured by template switching. Broader study findings: CMV status of donors was unknown, possibly confounding expanded clonotype changes.

The CDR3 consists of 19 residues. V was trimmed by 2 bases and J by 2 bases, leaving 25 bases between them. The germline CDR1 and CDR2 sequences are ENHRY and SYGVKD. As for this clonotype: No antigen is known for it.

For the second PCR, which ran for roughly 7 to 11 cycles, a sample-barcoded 5' primer and a J-beta primer mix were used. TCRdb passed the 5' RACE reads through MiXCR, listing each CDR3 protein once. In the table there are around 1.5 million distinct CDR3 sequences, approximately 40% of which are singletons. This chain uses TRBV10-3 with TRBJ2-7; either TRBD1 or TRBD2 may supply D (5 bases each). Source material: blood. This sequence was found in a woman aged 18 to 35 in good health. The CDR3 DNA reads as TGTGCCATCAGTGAGGGGGTAGTGGGAGACAGATTATGGGCCTACGAGCAGTACTTC. It translates to CAISEGVVGDRLWAYEQYF.